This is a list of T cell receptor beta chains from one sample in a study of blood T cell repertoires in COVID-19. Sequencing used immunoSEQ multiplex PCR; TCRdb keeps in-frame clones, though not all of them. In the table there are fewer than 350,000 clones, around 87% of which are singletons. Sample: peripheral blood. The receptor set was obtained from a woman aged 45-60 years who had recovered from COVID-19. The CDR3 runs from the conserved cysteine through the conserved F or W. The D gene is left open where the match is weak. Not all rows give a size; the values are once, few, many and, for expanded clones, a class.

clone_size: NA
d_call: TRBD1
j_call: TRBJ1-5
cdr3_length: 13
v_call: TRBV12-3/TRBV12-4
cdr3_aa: CASSDRADQPQHF
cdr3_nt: TGTGCCAGCAGTGACAGGGCTGATCAGCCCCAGCATTTT

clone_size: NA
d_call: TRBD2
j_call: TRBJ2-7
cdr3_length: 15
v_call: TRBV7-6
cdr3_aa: CASSLGASGPYEQYF
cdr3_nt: TGTGCCAGCAGCTTAGGTGCTAGCGGTCCCTACGAGCAGTACTTC

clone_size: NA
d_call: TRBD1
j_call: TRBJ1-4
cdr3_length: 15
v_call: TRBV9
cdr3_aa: CASSEGQGGGEKLFF
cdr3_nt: TGTGCCAGCAGCGAAGGACAGGGAGGAGGTGAAAAACTGTTTTTT

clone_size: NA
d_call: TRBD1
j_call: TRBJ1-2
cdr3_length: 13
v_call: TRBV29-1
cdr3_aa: CSVGTGGDYGYTF
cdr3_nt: TGCAGCGTTGGGACAGGGGGCGACTATGGCTACACCTTC

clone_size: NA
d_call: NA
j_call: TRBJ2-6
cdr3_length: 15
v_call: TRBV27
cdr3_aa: CASTKLSSGANVLTF
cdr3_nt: TGTGCCAGCACTAAATTAAGCTCTGGGGCCAACGTCCTGACTTTC

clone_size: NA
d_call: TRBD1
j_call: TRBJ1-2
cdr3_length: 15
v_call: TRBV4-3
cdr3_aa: CASSQETRGPYGYTF
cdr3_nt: TGCGCCAGCAGCCAAGAAACCAGGGGGCCCTATGGCTACACCTTC

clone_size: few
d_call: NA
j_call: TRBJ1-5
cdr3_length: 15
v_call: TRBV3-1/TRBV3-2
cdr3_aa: CASSQGPQGNQPQHF
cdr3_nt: TGTGCCAGCAGCCAAGGCCCGCAGGGAAATCAGCCCCAGCATTTT

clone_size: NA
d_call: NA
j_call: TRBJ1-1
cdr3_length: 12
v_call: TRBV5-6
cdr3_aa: CASSPRNTEAFF
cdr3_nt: TGTGCCAGCAGCCCTCGGAACACTGAAGCTTTCTTT

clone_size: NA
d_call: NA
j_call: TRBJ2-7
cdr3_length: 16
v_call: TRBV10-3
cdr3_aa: CAISESITGQFYEQYF
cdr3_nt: TGTGCCATCAGTGAGTCCATTACAGGACAGTTCTACGAGCAGTACTTC

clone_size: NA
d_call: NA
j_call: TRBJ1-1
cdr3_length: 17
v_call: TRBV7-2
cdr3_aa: CASSSRGTTLWGTEAFF
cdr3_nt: TGTGCCAGCAGCTCGAGGGGGACCACCTTATGGGGCACTGAAGCTTTCTTT

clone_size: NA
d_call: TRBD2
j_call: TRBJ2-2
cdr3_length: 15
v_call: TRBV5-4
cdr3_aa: CASSFQRGNTGELFF
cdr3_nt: TGTGCCAGCAGCTTTCAGCGGGGCAACACCGGGGAGCTGTTTTTT

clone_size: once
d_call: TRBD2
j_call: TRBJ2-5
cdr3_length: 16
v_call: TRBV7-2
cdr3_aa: CASSRQSGTPQETQYF
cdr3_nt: TGTGCCAGCAGCCGCCAGAGCGGGACGCCCCAAGAGACCCAGTACTTC

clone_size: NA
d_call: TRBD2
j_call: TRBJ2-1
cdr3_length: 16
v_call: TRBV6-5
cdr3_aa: CASSLRVTSGINEQFF
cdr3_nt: TGTGCCAGCAGTTTGAGAGTGACTAGCGGGATCAATGAGCAGTTCTTC

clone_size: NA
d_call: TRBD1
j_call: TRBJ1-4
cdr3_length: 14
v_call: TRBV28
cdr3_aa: CASTETGGYEKLFF
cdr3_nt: TGTGCCAGCACCGAAACAGGGGGTTATGAAAAACTGTTTTTT

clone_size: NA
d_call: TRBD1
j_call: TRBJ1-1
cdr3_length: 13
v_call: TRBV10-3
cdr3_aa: CAISQGEGPEAFF
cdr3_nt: TGTGCCATCAGCCAGGGGGAAGGACCTGAAGCTTTCTTT

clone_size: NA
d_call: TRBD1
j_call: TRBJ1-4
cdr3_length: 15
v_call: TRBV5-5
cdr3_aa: CASSLGGRGLEKLFF
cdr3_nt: TGTGCCAGCAGCTTGGGGGGCAGGGGGCTGGAAAAACTGTTTTTT

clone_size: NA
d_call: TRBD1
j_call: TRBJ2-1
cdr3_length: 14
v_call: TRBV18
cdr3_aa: CASSPLGQGNEQFF
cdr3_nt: TGTGCCAGCTCACCTCTGGGACAGGGTAATGAGCAGTTCTTC

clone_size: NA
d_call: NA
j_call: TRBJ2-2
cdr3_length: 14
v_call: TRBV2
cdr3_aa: CASRRDRNTGELFF
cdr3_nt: TGTGCCAGCAGGCGGGACAGAAACACCGGGGAGCTGTTTTTT

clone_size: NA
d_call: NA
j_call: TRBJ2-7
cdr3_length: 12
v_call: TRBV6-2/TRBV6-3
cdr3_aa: CASSLQGFEQYF
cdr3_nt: TGTGCCAGCAGTTTACAGGGTTTCGAGCAGTACTTC

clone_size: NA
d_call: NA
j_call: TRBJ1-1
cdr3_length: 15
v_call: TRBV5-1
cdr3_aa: CASSLDTGLGTEAFF
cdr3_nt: TGCGCCAGCAGCTTGGACACAGGGCTAGGCACTGAAGCTTTCTTT

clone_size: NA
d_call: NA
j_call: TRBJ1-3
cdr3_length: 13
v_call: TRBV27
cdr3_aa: CASSSASQGSLYF
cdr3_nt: TGTGCCAGCAGTTCCGCATCCCAGGGTTCACTATATTTT

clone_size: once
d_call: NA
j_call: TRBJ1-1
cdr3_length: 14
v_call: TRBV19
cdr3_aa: CASSIQTGFTEAFF
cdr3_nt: TGTGCCAGTAGTATCCAAACAGGGTTCACTGAAGCTTTCTTT

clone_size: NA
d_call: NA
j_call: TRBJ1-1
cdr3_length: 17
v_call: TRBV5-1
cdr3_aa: CASSSPYPGTMNTEAFF
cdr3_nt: TGCGCCAGCAGCTCCCCGTATCCAGGGACTATGAACACTGAAGCTTTCTTT

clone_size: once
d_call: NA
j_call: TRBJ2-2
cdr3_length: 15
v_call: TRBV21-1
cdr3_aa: CASSTGTGATGELFF
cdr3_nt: TGTGCCAGCAGCACGGGCACAGGGGCAACCGGGGAGCTGTTTTTT

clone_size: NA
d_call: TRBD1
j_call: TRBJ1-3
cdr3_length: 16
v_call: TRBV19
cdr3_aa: CASSTRQGAMGNTIYF
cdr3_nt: TGTGCCAGTAGTACGAGACAGGGGGCGATGGGAAACACCATATATTTT

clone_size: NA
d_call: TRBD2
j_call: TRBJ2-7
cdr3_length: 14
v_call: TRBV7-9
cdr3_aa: CASSSGLGVAEQYF
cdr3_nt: TGTGCCAGCAGCTCGGGACTAGGGGTAGCCGAGCAGTACTTC

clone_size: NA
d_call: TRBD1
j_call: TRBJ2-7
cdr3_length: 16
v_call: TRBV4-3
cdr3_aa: CASSQVIRDRGYEQYF
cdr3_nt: TGCGCCAGCAGCCAAGTAATTCGGGACAGGGGATACGAGCAGTACTTC

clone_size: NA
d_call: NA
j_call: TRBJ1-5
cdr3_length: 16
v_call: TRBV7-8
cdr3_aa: CASSLANRYSNQPQHF
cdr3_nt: TGTGCCAGCAGCTTAGCGAACAGATATAGCAATCAGCCCCAGCATTTT

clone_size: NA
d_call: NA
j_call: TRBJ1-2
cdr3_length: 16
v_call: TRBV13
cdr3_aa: CASSPDLGRSGYGYTF
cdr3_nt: TGTGCCAGCAGCCCTGACCTTGGGAGGTCGGGCTATGGCTACACCTTC

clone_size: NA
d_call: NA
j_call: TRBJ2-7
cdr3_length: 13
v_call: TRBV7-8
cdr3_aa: CASSETRGYEQYF
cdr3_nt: TGTGCCAGCAGCGAGACCAGGGGTTACGAGCAGTACTTC

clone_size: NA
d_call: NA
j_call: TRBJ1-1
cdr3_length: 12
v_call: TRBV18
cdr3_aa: CASSYGREMAFF
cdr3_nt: TGTGCCAGCTCCTACGGACGGGAAATGGCTTTCTTT

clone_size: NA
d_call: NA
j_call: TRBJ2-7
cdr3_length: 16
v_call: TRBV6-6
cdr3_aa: CASSYSPAGANYEQYF
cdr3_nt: TGTGCCAGCAGTTACTCTCCGGCGGGGGCCAACTACGAGCAGTACTTC

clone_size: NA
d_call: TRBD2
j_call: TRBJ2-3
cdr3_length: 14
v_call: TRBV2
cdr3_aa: CASSGTSGTNTQYF
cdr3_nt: TGTGCCAGCAGCGGGACTAGCGGGACAAATACGCAGTATTTT

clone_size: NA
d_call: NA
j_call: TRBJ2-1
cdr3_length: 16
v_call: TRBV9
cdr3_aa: CASSPRDSSSYNEQFF
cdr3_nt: TGTGCCAGCAGCCCCCGGGACTCCAGCTCCTACAATGAGCAGTTCTTC

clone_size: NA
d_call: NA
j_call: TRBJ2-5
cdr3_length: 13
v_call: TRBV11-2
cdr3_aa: CASARGAQETQYF
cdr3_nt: TGTGCCAGTGCCCGGGGGGCCCAAGAGACCCAGTACTTC

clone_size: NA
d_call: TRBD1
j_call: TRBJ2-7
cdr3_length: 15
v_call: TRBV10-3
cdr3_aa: CAISELEGAGYEQYF
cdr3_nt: TGTGCCATCAGTGAGCTTGAGGGGGCTGGCTACGAGCAGTACTTC

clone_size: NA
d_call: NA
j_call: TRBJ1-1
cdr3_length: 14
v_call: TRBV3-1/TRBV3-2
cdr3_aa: CASSQESGGTEAFF
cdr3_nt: TGTGCCAGCAGCCAAGAATCGGGAGGAACTGAAGCTTTCTTT

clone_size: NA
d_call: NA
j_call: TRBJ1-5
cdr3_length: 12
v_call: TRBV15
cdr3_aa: CATSRPNQPQHF
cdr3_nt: TGTGCCACCAGCAGACCTAATCAGCCCCAGCATTTT

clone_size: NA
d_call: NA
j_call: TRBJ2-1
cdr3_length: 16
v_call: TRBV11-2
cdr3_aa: CASSLFQGLGVWEQFF
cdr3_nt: TGTGCCAGCAGCTTATTTCAGGGTTTAGGGGTGTGGGAGCAGTTCTTC

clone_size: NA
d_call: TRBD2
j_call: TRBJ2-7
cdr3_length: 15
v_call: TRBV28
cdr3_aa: CASGGGALTSYEQYF
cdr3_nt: TGTGCCAGCGGGGGGGGAGCCCTCACCTCCTACGAGCAGTACTTC

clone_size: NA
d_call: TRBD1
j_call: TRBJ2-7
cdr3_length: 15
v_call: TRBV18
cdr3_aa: CASSPGTGDPYEQYF
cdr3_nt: TGTGCCAGCTCACCAGGGACAGGGGATCCCTACGAGCAGTACTTC

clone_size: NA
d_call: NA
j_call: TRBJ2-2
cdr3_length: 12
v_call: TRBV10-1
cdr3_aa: CARSSSGGELFF
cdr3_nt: TGCGCCAGATCTAGTTCCGGCGGGGAGCTGTTTTTT

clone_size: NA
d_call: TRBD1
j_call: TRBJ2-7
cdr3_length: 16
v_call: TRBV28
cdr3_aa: CASSPPAGQGYDEQYF
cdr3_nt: TGTGCCAGCAGTCCCCCTGCGGGACAGGGCTACGACGAGCAGTACTTC

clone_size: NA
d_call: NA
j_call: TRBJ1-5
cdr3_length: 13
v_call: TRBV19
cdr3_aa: CASETGYNQPQHF
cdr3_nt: TGTGCCAGTGAGACAGGCTATAATCAGCCCCAGCATTTT

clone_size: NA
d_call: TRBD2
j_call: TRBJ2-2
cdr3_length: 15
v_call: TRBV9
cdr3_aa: CASSVLAGFSGELFF
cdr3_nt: TGTGCCAGCAGCGTACTAGCGGGATTTTCCGGGGAGCTGTTTTTT

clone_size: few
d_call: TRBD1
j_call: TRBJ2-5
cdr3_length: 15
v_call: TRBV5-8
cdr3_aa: CASSLRTGAVETQYF
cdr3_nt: TGTGCCAGCAGCTTGCGGACAGGGGCCGTTGAGACCCAGTACTTC

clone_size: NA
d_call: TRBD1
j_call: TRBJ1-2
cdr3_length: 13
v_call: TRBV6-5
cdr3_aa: CASRGGTGNGYTF
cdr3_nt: TGTGCCAGTCGGGGCGGGACAGGAAATGGCTACACCTTC

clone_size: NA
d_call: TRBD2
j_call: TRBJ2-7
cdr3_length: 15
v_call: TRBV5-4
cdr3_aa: CASSLSAGRPREQYF
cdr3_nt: TGTGCCAGCAGCTTGTCTGCCGGGAGGCCCAGGGAGCAGTACTTC

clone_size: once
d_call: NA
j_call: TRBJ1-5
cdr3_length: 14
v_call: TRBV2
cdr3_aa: CASSPQGRNQPQHF
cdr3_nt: TGTGCCAGCAGTCCACAGGGTCGCAATCAGCCCCAGCATTTT

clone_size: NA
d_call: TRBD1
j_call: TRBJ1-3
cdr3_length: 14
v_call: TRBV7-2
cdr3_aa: CASSSYRGGNTIYF
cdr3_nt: TGTGCCAGCAGTTCCTACAGGGGTGGAAACACCATATATTTT

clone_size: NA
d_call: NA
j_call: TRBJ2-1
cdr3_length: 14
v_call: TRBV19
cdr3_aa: CASSLGGGLGEQFF
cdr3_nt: TGTGCCAGTTCCTTGGGGGGGGGCTTAGGTGAGCAGTTCTTC

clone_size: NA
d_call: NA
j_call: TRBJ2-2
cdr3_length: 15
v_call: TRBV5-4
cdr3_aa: CASSLTTGNTGELFF
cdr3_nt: TGTGCCAGCAGCTTGACGACGGGGAACACCGGGGAGCTGTTTTTT

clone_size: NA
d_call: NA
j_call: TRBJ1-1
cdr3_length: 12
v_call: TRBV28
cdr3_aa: CASTGGNTEAFF
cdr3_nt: TGTGCCAGCACAGGTGGGAACACTGAAGCTTTCTTT

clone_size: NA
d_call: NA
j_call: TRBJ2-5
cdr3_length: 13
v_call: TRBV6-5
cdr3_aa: CASRAGGVGTMYF
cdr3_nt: TGTGCCAGCAGGGCAGGGGGCGTAGGGACTATGTACTTC

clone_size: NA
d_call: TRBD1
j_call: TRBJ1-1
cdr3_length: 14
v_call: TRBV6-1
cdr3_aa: CASSETGKNTEAFF
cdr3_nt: TGTGCCAGCAGTGAGACAGGGAAGAACACTGAAGCTTTCTTT